These 3 T cell receptor beta chains share one sample of origin, sequenced in a study of cytomegalovirus exposure and HLA in healthy donors. The study ran its PCR with 60 Vbeta and 13 Jbeta primers. Clones were read by immunoSEQ multiplex PCR, and TCRdb kept only the in-frame ones, dropping some. The repertoire holds about 110,000 clones, with 76% as singletons. Material for sequencing was PBMCs. The receptors were sampled from a woman aged 50 to 60 in good health and CMV-seropositive.

The rearrangement links TRBV6-5 to TRBJ1-4; 7 positions match TRBD1. Looked up from germline, CDR1 is MNHEY and CDR2 is SVGAGI. J lost 0 bases, V lost 5 bases, and 3 bases had no gene match. There are 15 residues in the CDR3. The CDR3 region is CASSRGQATNEKLFF. The CDR3 DNA reads as TGTGCCAGCAGTCGAGGACAGGCAACTAATGAAAAACTGTTTTTT.

The chain carries TRBV29-1 and TRBJ2-5; TRBD2 agrees at 8 bases. With 4 bases clipped from V and 2 bases from J, the junction kept 6 bases outside the gene matches. Per the germline V gene, CDR1 is SQVTM and CDR2 is ANQGSEA. This CDR3 has 14 residues. In DNA form, the CDR3 reads TGCAGCGTTGTTAGAGAGCGGGGGCAAGAGACCCAGTACTTC. This sequence encodes CSVVRERGQETQYF.

The V and J genes are TRBV6-4 and TRBJ2-6; D not resolved. Germline values: CDR1 MRHNA, CDR2 SNTAGT. The CDR3 has 15 amino acids. Trimming took 6 bases from V and 2 from J, leaving 11 bases between them. CDR3 bases: TGTGCCAGCAGAAACTGGGCCCCTGGGGCCAACGTCCTGACTTTC. It is translated as CASRNWAPGANVLTF.